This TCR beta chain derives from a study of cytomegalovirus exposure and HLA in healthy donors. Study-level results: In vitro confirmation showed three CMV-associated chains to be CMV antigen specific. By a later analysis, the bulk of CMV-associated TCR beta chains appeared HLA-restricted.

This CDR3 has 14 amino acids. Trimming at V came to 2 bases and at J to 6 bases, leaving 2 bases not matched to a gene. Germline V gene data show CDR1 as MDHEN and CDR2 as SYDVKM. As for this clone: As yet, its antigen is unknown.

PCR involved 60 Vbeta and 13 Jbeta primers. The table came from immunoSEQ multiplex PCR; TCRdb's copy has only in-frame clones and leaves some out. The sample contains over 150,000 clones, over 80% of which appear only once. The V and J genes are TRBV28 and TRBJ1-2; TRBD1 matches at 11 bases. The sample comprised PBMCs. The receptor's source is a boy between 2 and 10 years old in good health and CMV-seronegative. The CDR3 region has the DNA TGTGCCAGCAGTTTAACGGGACAGGGGGATGGCTACACCTTC. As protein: CASSLTGQGDGYTF.